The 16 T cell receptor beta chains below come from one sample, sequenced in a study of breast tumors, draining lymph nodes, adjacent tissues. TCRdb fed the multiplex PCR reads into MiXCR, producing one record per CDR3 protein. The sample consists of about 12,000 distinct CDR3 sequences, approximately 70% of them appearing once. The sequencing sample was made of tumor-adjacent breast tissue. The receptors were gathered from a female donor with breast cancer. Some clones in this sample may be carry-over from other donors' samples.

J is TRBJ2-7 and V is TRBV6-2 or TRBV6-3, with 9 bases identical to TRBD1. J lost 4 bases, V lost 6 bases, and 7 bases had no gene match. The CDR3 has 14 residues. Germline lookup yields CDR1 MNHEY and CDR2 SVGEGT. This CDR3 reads CASRGTGLSYEQYF. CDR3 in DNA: TGTGCCAGCAGGGGGACAGGGCTTAGTTACGAGCAGTACTTC.

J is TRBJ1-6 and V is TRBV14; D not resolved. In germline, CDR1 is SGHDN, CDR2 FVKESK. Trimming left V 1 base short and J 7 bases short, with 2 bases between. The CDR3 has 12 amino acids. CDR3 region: CASSQGNSPLHF. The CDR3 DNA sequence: TGTGCCAGCAGCCAAGGGAATTCACCCCTCCACTTT.

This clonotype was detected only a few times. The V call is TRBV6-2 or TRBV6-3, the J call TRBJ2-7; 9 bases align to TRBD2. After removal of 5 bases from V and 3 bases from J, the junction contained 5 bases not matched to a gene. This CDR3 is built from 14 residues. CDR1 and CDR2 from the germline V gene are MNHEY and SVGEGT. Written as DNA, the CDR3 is TGTGCCAGCAGTGGCGGGAGGGCCGTCTACGAGCAGTACTTC. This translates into CASSGGRAVYEQYF.

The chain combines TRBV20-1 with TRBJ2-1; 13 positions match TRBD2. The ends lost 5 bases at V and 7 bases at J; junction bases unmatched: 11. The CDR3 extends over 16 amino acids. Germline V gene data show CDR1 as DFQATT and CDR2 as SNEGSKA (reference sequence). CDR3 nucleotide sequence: TGCAGTGCTCACGGGGGGACTAGCGGGATGGGAAATGAGCAGTTCTTC. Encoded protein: CSAHGGTSGMGNEQFF.

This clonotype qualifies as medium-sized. The chain's CDR3 is CASSLKTYEQYF. The CDR3, as DNA: TGTGCCAGCAGCTTAAAAACCTACGAGCAGTACTTC. The genes are TRBV5-6 and TRBJ2-7; no definite D call. Trimming pared 2 bases from V and 2 bases from J, leaving 5 bases between. Germline V lookup: CDR1 SGHDT, CDR2 YYEEEE. This CDR3 has 12 amino acids. The full variable domain, rest sourced from reference TRBV5-6 and TRBJ2-7, is DAGVTQSPTHLIKTRGQQVTLRCSPKSGHDTVSWYQQALGQGPQFIFQYYEEEERQRGNFPDRFSGHQFPNYSSELNVNALLLGDSALYLCASSLKTYEQYFGPGTRLTVT.

The CDR3 region is CASSATPGANSPLHF. The DNA of the CDR3 is TGTGCCAGCAGCGCCACCCCGGGAGCAAATTCACCCCTCCACTTT. The chain joins TRBV9 to TRBJ1-6; D not resolved. This CDR3 spans 15 amino acids. V gave up 3 bases and J gave up 7 bases, with 14 bases separating them. Germline CDR1 SGDLS, CDR2 YYNGEE. Full variable domain (rest looked up from reference TRBV9 and TRBJ1-6): DSGVTQTPKHLITATGQRVTLRCSPRSGDLSVYWYQQSLDQGLQFLIQYYNGEERAKGNILERFSAQQFPDLHSELNLSSLELGDSALYFCASSATPGANSPLHFGNGTRLTVT.

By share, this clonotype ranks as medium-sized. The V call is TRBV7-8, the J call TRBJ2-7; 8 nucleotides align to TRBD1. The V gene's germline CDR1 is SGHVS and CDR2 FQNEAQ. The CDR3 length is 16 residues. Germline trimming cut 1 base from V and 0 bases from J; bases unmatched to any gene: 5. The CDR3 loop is CASSLGGQVYSYEQYF. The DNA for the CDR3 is TGTGCCAGCAGCTTAGGGGGACAGGTTTACTCCTACGAGCAGTACTTC.

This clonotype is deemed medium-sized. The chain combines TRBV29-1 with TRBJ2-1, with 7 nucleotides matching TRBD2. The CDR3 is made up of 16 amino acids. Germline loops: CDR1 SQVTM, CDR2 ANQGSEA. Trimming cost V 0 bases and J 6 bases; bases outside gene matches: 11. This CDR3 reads CSVEDLAGEGSNEQFF. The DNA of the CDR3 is TGCAGCGTTGAAGATCTTGCGGGAGAAGGGTCCAATGAGCAGTTCTTC.

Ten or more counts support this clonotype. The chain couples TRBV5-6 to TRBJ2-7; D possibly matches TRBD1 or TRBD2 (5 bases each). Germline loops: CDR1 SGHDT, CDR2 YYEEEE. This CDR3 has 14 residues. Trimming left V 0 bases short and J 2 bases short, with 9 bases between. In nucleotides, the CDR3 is TGTGCCAGCAGCTTGGGAGGGGATACCTACGAGCAGTACTTC. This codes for CASSLGGDTYEQYF.

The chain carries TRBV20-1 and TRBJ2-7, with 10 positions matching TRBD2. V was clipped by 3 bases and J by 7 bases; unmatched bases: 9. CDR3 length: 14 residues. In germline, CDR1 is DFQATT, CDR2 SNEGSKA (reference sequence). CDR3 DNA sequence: TGCAGTGCTAGTCGACTAGCGGGCGTTCGGGAGCAGTACTTC. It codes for CSASRLAGVREQYF.

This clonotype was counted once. This CDR3 reads CASSFGQANTGELFF. DNA for the CDR3: TGTGCCAGCAGCTTCGGACAGGCTAACACCGGGGAGCTGTTTTTT. This rearrangement joins TRBV9 to TRBJ2-2; 7 bases line up with TRBD1. Germline V CDR1 and CDR2: SGDLS, YYNGEE. V gave up 4 bases and J gave up 2 bases; unmatched junction bases: 5. The CDR3 has 15 amino acids.

CDR3 DNA sequence: TGCAGTGCTAGAGATGAACTGAACTCTGGAAACACCATATATTTT. This gives the protein CSARDELNSGNTIYF. The chain employs TRBV20-1 and TRBJ1-3; D uncertain. The CDR3 is 15 amino acids. V lost 0 bases and J lost 0, with 9 bases in between. Per the germline V gene, CDR1 is DFQATT and CDR2 is SNEGSKA (reference sequence).

Here the CDR3 reads CASSVATVRLAGIGSSYNEQFF. In DNA, the CDR3 is TGTGCCAGCAGCGTAGCTACTGTGAGACTAGCGGGAATCGGGAGCTCCTACAATGAGCAGTTCTTC. The chain joins TRBV9 to TRBJ2-1; 11 bases are a match to TRBD2. Germline V gene sequence: CDR1 SGDLS, CDR2 YYNGEE. CDR3 length: 22 amino acids. Trimming at V came to 0 bases and at J to 0 bases, leaving 17 bases not matched to a gene.

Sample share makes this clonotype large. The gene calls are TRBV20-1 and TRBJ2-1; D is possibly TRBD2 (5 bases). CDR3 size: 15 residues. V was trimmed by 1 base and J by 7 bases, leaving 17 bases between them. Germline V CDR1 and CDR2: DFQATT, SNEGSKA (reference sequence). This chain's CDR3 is CSARVLALGANEQFF. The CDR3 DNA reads TGCAGTGCTAGAGTTCTAGCCCTGGGAGCGAATGAGCAGTTCTTC.

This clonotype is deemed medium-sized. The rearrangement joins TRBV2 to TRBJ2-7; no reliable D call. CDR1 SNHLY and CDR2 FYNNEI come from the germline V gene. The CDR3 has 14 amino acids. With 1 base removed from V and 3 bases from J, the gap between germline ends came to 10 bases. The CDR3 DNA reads TGTGCCAGCAGTGAAGACAGAACGGGCTACGAGCAGTACTTC. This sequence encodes CASSEDRTGYEQYF.

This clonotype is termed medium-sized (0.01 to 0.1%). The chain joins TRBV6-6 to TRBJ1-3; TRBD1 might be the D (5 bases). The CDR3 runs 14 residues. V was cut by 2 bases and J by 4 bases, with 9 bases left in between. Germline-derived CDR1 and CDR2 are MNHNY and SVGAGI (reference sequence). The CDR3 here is CASSYGGVGNTIYF. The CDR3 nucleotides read TGTGCCAGCAGTTACGGGGGGGTGGGAAACACCATATATTTT.